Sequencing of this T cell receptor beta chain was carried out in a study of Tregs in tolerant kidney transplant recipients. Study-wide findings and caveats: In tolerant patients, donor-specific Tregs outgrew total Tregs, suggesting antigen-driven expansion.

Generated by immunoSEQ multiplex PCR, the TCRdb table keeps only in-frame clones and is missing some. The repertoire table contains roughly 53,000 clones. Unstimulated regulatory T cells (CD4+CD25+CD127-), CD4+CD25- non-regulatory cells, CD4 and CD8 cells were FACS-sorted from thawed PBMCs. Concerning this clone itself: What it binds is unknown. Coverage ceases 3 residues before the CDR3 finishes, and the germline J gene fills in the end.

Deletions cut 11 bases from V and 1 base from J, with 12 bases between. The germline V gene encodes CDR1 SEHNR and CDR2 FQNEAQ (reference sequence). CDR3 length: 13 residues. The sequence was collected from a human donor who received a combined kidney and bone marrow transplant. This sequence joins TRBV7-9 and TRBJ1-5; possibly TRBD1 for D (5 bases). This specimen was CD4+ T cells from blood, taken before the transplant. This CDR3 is CAGTQGSNQPQHF. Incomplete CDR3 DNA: TGTGCCGGGACTCAGGGCAGCAATCAGCCC.